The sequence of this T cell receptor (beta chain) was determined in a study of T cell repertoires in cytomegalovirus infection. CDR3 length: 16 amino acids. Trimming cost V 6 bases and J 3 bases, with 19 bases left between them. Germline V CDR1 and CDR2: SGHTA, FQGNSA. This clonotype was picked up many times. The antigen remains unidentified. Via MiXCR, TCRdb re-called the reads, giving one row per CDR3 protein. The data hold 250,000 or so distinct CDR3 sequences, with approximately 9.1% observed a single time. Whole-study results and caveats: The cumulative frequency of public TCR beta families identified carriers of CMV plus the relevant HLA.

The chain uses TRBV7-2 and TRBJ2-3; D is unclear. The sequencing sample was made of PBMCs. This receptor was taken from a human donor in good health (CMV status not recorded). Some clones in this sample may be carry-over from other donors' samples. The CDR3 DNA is TGTGCCAGCAGAGCTAGTATGGCCACACGGACAGATACGCAGTATTTT. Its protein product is CASRASMATRTDTQYF.